This T cell receptor (beta chain) was captured in a study of T-cell memory formation after mild COVID-19. Overall study context: There were largely donor-specific TCR clusters.

Germline CDR1 is MNHNY and CDR2 is SVGAGI (reference sequence). This CDR3 is built from 15 residues. Trimming left V 6 bases short and J 2 bases short, with 17 bases between. Researchers used 5'RACE with constant-segment primers to make TCR alpha and TCR beta cDNA libraries that carry sample barcodes and UMIs. Each CDR3 protein gets one entry after TCRdb re-called the 5' RACE reads with MiXCR. Counted here are 530,000 or so distinct CDR3 sequences, approximately 15% occurring once; the ten biggest clones make up 8.1%. The sequenced material came from PBMCs or a T cell subset sorted from them (not recorded which). The rearrangement links TRBV6-6 to TRBJ2-7; tentative D call: TRBD1 (6 bases). The sequence was collected from an adult woman who had mild COVID-19 (a few samples of this study predate the infection). Cell type and time point are not known. The DNA of the CDR3 is TGTGCCAGCAGCAAACAGGGTTACTCTCCCTACGAGCAGTACTTC. This encodes CASSKQGYSPYEQYF.